This T cell receptor (beta chain) was recorded in a study of blood T cell repertoires in COVID-19. Across the whole study: Both acute and convalescent COVID-19 samples were obtained from the United States, Italy and Spain. T cells, B-cell-depleted T cells, or PBMCs supplied cDNA or gDNA.

The CDR3 spans 13 residues. The ends were cut back, 3 bases at V and 4 bases at J, with 7 bases in the middle. Per the germline V gene, CDR1 is MNHEY and CDR2 is SMNVEV (reference sequence). Authors' analysis steps: Quantification of nucleated cells was approximated via reference gene primer amplification. The repertoire was sequenced with immunoSEQ multiplex PCR; TCRdb's copy has only in-frame clones and lacks some. V and J calls and clone size are those listed in that table; D and trimming were worked out from the DNA. The sample carries roughly 150,000 clones, 70% to 90% recorded once. The chain employs TRBV27 and TRBJ2-1; D not resolved. The TCR was taken from a woman in her 50s with COVID-19, enrolled during active disease. Sequencing was performed on peripheral blood. The CDR3 sequence is CASSFTTYNEQFF. Written as DNA, the CDR3 is TGTGCCAGCAGTTTCACCACATACAATGAGCAGTTCTTC.